This T cell receptor (beta chain) was sequenced for a study of cytomegalovirus exposure and HLA in healthy donors (dated by TCRdb to about 2017). As for the study more broadly: The 700 or so repertoires of the first cohort and the 120 validation repertoires were produced on the same platform, according to a later analysis. The study aimed to test whether cataloging public T cell receptors could reveal signatures of past pathogen exposure. Besides the first cohort of hundreds of subjects, a separate validation cohort made up of 90 to 150 different subjects was used. High-throughput TCR immunosequencing, statistical association of individual TCRs with disease status, and machine learning were combined to predict cytomegalovirus infection status. Results the study describes overall, beyond this receptor: The authors suggested that the approach could potentially be extended to other disease states and immunological phenotypes. All 120 or so repertoires were used to score co-occurrence in the validation cohort in a later analysis, because that analysis had no HLA typing for the cohort. The classifier was reported to diagnose cytomegalovirus status with high specificity and sensitivity in both the original cohort and the validation cohort. In vitro tests confirmed that a few of the cytomegalovirus-associated TCR beta chains recognize cytomegalovirus antigens. In the study, 150 to 200 TCR beta chains were listed as associated with cytomegalovirus. Across donors, most TCR sequences were observed very rarely, whereas some public TCRs were present in many individuals. Of the cluster scores, 85% to 95% were above 0 in a later analysis, which found that TCRs clustered in the first cohort also tended to co-occur in the roughly 130 validation repertoires.

The CDR3 numbers 18 residues from cysteine through phenylalanine. Only the CDR3 DNA stays, 54 bases, in frame from base 1. V gives up 6 bases and J gives up 2 bases, and the segment between their germline ends measures 23 bases. For CDR1 and CDR2, the germline V gene lists SGHNT and YENEEA. Separate from the roughly 650-subject first cohort, the validation cohort of around 130 subjects was the group to which the donors belonged. As for this clone: The antigen it recognizes is unknown. Base qualities are missing; no much larger clone stands one base away.

Library creation used the immunoSEQ multiplex PCR assay. Processing in the source paper ran as follows. A statistical classification framework was built for diagnosing cytomegalovirus status from the catalog of TCR beta chain sequences. The immuneACCESS repertoire file appears here via TCRdb, limited to in-frame rearrangements. These files lack a portion of the clones; in checked studies, under half of the deficit traces to unresolved V genes, and the cause of the others is not known. Clonal size and the V and J genes are those of that table, whereas D and trimming came from the DNA. The sample table holds 100,000 to 150,000 clones, of which 90% to 97% were seen once. Jointly, the top ten make up 1.7% of the sample.

The receptor's source is a man younger than 35 in good health and CMV-seronegative. This receptor chain uses TRBV11-3 and TRBJ2-4; TRBD2 could be the D gene, as 5 bases match. Sequenced input: PBMCs. The DNA sequence follows: TGTGCCAGCAGTCCAGACCCAGTTTGGGCCGGGACCAAAAACATTCAGTACTTC. Its coded protein is CASSPDPVWAGTKNIQYF.